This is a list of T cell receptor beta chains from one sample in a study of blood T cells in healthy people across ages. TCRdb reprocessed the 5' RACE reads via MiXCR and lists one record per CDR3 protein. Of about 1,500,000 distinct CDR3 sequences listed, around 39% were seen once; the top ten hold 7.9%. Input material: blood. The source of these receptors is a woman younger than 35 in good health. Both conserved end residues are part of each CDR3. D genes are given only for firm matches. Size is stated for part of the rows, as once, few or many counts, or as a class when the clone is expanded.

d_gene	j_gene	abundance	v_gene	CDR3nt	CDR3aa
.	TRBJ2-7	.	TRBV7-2	TGTGCCAGCAGCTTAGTGGGGTGGGCCTACGAGCAGTACTTC	CASSLVGWAYEQYF
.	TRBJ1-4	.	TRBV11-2	TGCGCCAGCAGCCTCACTGGGGCATCATCTAATGAAAAACTGTTTTTT	CASSLTGASSNEKLFF
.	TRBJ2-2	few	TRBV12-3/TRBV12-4	TGTGCCAGCAGTTTAGCGCAGGGTCTCACCGGGGAGCTGTTTTTT	CASSLAQGLTGELFF
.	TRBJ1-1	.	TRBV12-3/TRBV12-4	TGCGCCAGCAGCCAATCCGGACAGAACACTGAAGCTTTCTTT	CASSQSGQNTEAFF
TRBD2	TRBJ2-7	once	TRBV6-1	TGTGCCAGCAGTCATGGACTAGCGGGAGGGCTAGGGGTCTACGAGCAGTACTTC	CASSHGLAGGLGVYEQYF
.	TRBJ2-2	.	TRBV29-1	TGCAGCGTGATACAGGGAAAGGGGACCGGGGAGCTGTTTTTT	CSVIQGKGTGELFF
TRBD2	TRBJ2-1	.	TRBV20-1	TGCAGTGCTAGAGATCCGGAGCGGGGGGCCTACAATGAGCAGTTCTTC	CSARDPERGAYNEQFF
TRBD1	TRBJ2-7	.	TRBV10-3	TGTGCCAACCTCACAGGGGGTGGGGACGAGCAGTACTTC	CANLTGGGDEQYF
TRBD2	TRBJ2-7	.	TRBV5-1	TGCGCCAGCAGTATGGGACTAGCGTCCACCGACGAGCAGTACTTC	CASSMGLASTDEQYF
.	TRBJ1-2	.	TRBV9	TGTGTCAGCAGCGTAGGCCAGGGGCAAGGGTATGGCTACACCTTC	CVSSVGQGQGYGYTF
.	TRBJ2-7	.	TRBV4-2	TGTGCCAGCAGCCAAGATGGGGCTAGCGCCAACGAGCAGTACTTC	CASSQDGASANEQYF
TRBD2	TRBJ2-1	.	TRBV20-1	TGCAGTGCTAGTGGCGGGAGTGCCTACAATGAGCAGTTCTTC	CSASGGSAYNEQFF
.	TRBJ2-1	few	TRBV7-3	TGTGCCAGCAGCTTATCACAGGGTTCCGGTGAGCAGTTCTTC	CASSLSQGSGEQFF
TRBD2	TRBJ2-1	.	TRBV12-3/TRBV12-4	TGTGCCAGCAGCCTTATAGCGGGCCTAGCAGTAAGAAAGCAGTTCTTC	CASSLIAGLAVRKQFF
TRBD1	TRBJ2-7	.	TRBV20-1	TGCAGTGCTAGTCCCCGGGACAGGGGCACCTACGAGCAGTACTTC	CSASPRDRGTYEQYF
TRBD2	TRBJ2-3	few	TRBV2	TGTGCCAGCAGGAGGGGACTAGCGGGGGAGATAGATACGCAGTATTTT	CASRRGLAGEIDTQYF
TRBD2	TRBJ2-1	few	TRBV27	TGTGCCAGCAGTTTTAGCGGGAGGGAGCAGTTCTTC	CASSFSGREQFF
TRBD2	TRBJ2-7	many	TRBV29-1	TGCAGCGTTGAGGGACTAGCGGGGAAATCCTCCTACGAGCAGTACTTC	CSVEGLAGKSSYEQYF
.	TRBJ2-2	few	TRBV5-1	TGCGCCAGCAGCTTAGGCCCCAGCACCGGGGAGCTGTTTTTT	CASSLGPSTGELFF
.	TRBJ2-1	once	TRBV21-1	TGTGCCAGCAGCAAAAGACTAGCGGGGGGTAATGAGCAGTTCTTC	CASSKRLAGGNEQFF
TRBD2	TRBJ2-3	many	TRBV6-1	TGTGCCAGCAGTCTTCTAGCGGGAGGGCCGACAGATACGCAGTATTTT	CASSLLAGGPTDTQYF
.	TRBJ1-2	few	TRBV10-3	TGTGCCATCAGTGAGTCACAGGCCGACTATGGCTACACCTTC	CAISESQADYGYTF
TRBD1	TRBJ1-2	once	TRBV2	TGTGCCAGCAGTGAGGTGGGACAGTTCAACTATGGCTACACCTTC	CASSEVGQFNYGYTF
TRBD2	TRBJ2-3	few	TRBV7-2	TGTGCCAGCAGCTTAGGACTAGCGGGCACAGATATGCAGTATTTT	CASSLGLAGTDMQYF
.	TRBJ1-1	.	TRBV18	TGTGCCAGCTCACCTACGACGGGGGACCGGGTTAACACTGAAGCTTTCTTT	CASSPTTGDRVNTEAFF
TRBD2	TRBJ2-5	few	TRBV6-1	TGTGCCAGCAGTGAAGCGCCAGGACTAGCGGAAGAGACCCAGTACTTC	CASSEAPGLAEETQYF
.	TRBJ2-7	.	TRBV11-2	TGTGCCAGCAGATCCAACGGGCGGGGGCTCCCCTCCTACGAGCAGTACTTC	CASRSNGRGLPSYEQYF
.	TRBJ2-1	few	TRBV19	TGTGCCAGTAGTATCGGCAGGGGTCCCAATGAGCAGTTCTTC	CASSIGRGPNEQFF
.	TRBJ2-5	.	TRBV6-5	TGTGCCAGCAGTGACGGGATTACCCAAGAGACCCAGTACTTC	CASSDGITQETQYF
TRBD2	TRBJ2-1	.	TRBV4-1	TGCGCCAGCAGCCAAGGAGGGCTAGCGGGCGAGCAGTTCTTC	CASSQGGLAGEQFF
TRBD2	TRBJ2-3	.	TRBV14	TGTGCCAGCAGCCTTAACCCGGGACTAGCAAGGTATTTT	CASSLNPGLARYF
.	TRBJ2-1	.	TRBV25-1	TGTGCCAGCAGTGAGGCGAGTCCTCTACATGAGCAGTTCTTC	CASSEASPLHEQFF
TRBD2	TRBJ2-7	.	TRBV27	TGTGCCAGCAGACAAGCGGGAGGGCCTCACGAGCAGTACTTC	CASRQAGGPHEQYF
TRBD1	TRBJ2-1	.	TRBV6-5	TGTGCCAGCATCTTAAGGACAGGAGCCTACAATGAGCAGTTCTTC	CASILRTGAYNEQFF
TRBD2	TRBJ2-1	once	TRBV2	TGTGCCAGCCAAACCCTGGCTAGCGGTTACAATGAGCAGTTCTTC	CASQTLASGYNEQFF
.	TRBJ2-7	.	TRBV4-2	TGTGCCAGCAGCCAAGAAGTTAGCGGCCCTAGCTCCTACGAGCAGTACTTC	CASSQEVSGPSSYEQYF
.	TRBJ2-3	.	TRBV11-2	TGTGCCAGCAGCTCCCCGAACAGGGCATCCACAGATACGCAGTATTTT	CASSSPNRASTDTQYF
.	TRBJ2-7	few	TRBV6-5	TGTGCCAGCAGTTACGCGGCAGGAGGATACGAGCAGTACTTC	CASSYAAGGYEQYF
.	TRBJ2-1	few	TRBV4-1	TGCGCCAGCAGCCAAGGTCCCGGTGGGAATGAGCAGTTCTTC	CASSQGPGGNEQFF
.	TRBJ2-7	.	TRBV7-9	TGTGCCAGCAGCGTGACAGGGAGGGAATCTTACGAGCAGTACTTC	CASSVTGRESYEQYF
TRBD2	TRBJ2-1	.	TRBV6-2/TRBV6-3	TGTGCCAGCAGTTCCACATCTACGAGCGGGAGGGCCCTTGAGGAGCAGTTCTTC	CASSSTSTSGRALEEQFF
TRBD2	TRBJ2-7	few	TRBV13	TGTGCCAGCAGAGGCCCACTAGCGGCGTCCTACGAGCAGTACTTC	CASRGPLAASYEQYF
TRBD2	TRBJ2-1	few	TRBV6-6	TGTGCCAGCAGTTTCTCCTTAGCTAGCGGGGCTTGGGAGACCCAGTTCTTC	CASSFSLASGAWETQFF
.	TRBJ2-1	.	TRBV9	TGTGCCAGCAGCGTAGGGCCCGGGGGGACAGCGAGCGAGCAGTTCTTC	CASSVGPGGTASEQFF
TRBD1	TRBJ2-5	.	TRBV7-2	TGTGCCAGCAGCTTAGAGGGGGCTCGCAGGGAGACCCAGTACTTC	CASSLEGARRETQYF
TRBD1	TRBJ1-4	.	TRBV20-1	TGCAGTGCTCTTTGGCGCCGGGACAGGGGACAGGAAAAACTGTTTTTT	CSALWRRDRGQEKLFF
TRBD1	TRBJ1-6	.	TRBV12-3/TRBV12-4	TGTGCCAGCAGTTTAAGCGGACAGGGGGCGAATTCACCCCTCCACTTT	CASSLSGQGANSPLHF
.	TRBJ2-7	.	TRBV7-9	TGTGCCAGCAGCTTAAGGACACCCCCCTACGAGCAGTACTTC	CASSLRTPPYEQYF
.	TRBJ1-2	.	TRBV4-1	TGCGCCAGCAGCCAAGATCCGAGGGGTGGCTACACCTTC	CASSQDPRGGYTF
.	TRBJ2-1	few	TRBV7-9	TGTGCCAGCACCCAGGTCGGGGGCACGGACAATGAGCAGTTCTTC	CASTQVGGTDNEQFF
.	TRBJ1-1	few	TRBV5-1	TGCGCCAGCAGCTTGGACAGACTGACTGAAGCTTTCTTT	CASSLDRLTEAFF
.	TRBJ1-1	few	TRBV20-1	TGCAGTGCTAGAGATGGGAGCGTGGACACTGAAGCTTTCTTT	CSARDGSVDTEAFF
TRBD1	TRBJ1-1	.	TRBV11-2	TGTGCCAGCAGCCGAGGACAGGTAGCGAACACTGAAGCTTTCTTT	CASSRGQVANTEAFF
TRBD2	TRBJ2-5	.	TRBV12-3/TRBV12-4	TGTGCCAGCAGTTCCTTCCCTTCTACTAGCGGTTTGGCCCAGTACTTC	CASSSFPSTSGLAQYF
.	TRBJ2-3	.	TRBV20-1	TGCAGTGCCAGCAGGGCCAGGGAGTGGACAGATACGCGGTATTTT	CSASRAREWTDTRYF
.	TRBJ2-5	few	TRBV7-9	TGTGCCAGCAGGTCGCCGGGTCGGGTTCGAGAGACCCAGTACTTC	CASRSPGRVRETQYF
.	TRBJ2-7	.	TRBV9	TGTGCCAGCAGCGCCGGAGGGGGCGTATCAACCTACGAGCAGTACTTC	CASSAGGGVSTYEQYF
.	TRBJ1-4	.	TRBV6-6	TGTGCCAGCGGCACTGGGACAACCGGTGAAAAACTGTTTTTT	CASGTGTTGEKLFF
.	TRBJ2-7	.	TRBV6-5	TGTGCCAGCAGTTACCAGTCGGATTCGTTCTACGAGCAGTACTTC	CASSYQSDSFYEQYF